This TCR beta chain comes out of a study of control samples from healthy donors and cancer patients. This CDR3 is 15 amino acids long. V trimming: 10 bases; J trimming: 3 bases; junction bases outside the gene matches: 10. Per the germline V gene, CDR1 is KGHDR and CDR2 is SFDVKD. Method: immunoSEQ multiplex PCR; TCRdb's copy keeps in-frame clones and lacks some. The table lists around 190,000 clones, more than 90% of them singletons. This clonotype originated in a man younger than 45 in good health. Material for sequencing was blood. This sequence joins TRBV24-1 and TRBJ2-3; 9 bases match TRBD2. CDR3 DNA sequence: TGTGCCACGGGACCGGGACTAGCCTTAACAGATACGCAGTATTTT. It encodes CATGPGLALTDTQYF.